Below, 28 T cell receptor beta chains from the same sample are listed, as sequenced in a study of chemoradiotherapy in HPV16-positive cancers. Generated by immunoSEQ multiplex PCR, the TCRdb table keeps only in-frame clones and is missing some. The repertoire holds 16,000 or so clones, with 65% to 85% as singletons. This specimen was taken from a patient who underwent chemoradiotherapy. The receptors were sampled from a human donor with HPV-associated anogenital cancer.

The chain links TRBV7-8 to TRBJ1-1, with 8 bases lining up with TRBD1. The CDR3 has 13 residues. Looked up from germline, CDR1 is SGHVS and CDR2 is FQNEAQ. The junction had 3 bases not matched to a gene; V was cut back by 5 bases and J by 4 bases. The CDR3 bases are TGTGCCAGCAGCCGAACAGGGGGCACTGAAGCTTTCTTT. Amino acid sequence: CASSRTGGTEAFF.

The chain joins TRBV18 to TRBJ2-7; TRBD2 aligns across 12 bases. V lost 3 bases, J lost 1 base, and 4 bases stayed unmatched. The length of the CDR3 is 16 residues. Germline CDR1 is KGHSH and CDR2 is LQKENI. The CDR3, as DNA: TGTGCCAGCTCACCCGGGACTAGCGGGTCTTCCTACGAGCAGTACTTC. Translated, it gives CASSPGTSGSSYEQYF.

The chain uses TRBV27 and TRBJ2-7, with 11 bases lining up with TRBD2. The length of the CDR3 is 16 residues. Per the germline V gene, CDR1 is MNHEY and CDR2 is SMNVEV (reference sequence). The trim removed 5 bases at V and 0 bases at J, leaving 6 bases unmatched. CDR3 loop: CASSPGTSGASYEQYF. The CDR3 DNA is TGTGCCAGCAGTCCCGGGACTAGCGGTGCCTCCTACGAGCAGTACTTC.

CDR3 sequence (DNA): TGCGCCAGCAGCACCTACAGGGGCGGCGTAGACAATGAGCAGTTCTTC. As protein: CASSTYRGGVDNEQFF. The gene calls are TRBV5-1 and TRBJ2-1; 7 bases align to TRBD1. There are 16 residues in the CDR3. V lost 4 bases and J lost 5; bases outside the gene matches: 12. CDR1 is SGHRS and CDR2 is YFSETQ in the germline V gene.

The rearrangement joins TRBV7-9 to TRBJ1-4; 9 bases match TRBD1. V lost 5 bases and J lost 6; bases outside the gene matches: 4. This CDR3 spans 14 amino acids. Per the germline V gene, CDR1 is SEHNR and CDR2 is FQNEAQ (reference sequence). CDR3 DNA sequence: TGTGCCAGCAGCATGGACAGGGGATATGAAAAACTGTTTTTT. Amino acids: CASSMDRGYEKLFF.

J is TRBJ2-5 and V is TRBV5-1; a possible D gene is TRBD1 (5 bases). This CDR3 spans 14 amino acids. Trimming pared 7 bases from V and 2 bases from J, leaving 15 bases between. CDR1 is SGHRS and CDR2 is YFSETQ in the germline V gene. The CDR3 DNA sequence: TGCGCCAGCGCCCGTAGGGGTGGGCAAGAGACCCAGTACTTC. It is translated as CASARRGGQETQYF.

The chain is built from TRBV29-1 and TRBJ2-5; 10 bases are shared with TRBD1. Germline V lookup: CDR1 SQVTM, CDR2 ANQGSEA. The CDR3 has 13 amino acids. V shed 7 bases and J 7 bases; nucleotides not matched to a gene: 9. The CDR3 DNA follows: TGCAGCGGTGGGACAGGGGATGGGGGGACCCAGTACTTC. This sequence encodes CSGGTGDGGTQYF.

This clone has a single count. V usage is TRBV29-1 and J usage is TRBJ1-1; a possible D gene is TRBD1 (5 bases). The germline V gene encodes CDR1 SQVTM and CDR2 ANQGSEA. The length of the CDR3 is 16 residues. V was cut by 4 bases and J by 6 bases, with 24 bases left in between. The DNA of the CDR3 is TGCAGCGTTGCTCTCCAGGAACGGCAGGGTACCGCTGAAGCTTTCTTT. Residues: CSVALQERQGTAEAFF.

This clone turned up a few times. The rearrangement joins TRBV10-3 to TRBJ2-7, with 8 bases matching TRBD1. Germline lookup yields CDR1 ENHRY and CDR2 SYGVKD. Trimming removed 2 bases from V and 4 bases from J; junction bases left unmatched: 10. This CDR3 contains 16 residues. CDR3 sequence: CAISEPPGQVRYEQYF. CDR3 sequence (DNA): TGTGCCATCAGTGAGCCCCCGGGACAGGTTAGGTACGAGCAGTACTTC.

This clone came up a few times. CDR3 amino acids: CASSEALPGQLNSPLHF. The CDR3 DNA follows: TGTGCCAGCAGTGAAGCGCTTCCGGGACAGCTTAATTCACCCCTCCACTTT. V is TRBV2 and J is TRBJ1-6; 7 bases align to TRBD1. The CDR3 is 17 amino acids. The germline V gene encodes CDR1 SNHLY and CDR2 FYNNEI. With 0 bases clipped from V and 6 bases from J, the junction kept 8 bases outside the gene matches.

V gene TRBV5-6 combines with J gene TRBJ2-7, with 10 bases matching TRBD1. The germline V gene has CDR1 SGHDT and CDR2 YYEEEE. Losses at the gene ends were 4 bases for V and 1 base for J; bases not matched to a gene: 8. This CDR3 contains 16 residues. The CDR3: CASSPGTGVVSYEQYF. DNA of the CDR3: TGTGCCAGCAGCCCGGGGACAGGGGTTGTATCCTACGAGCAGTACTTC. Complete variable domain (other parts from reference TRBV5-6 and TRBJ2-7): DAGVTQSPTHLIKTRGQQVTLRCSPKSGHDTVSWYQQALGQGPQFIFQYYEEEERQRGNFPDRFSGHQFPNYSSELNVNALLLGDSALYLCASSPGTGVVSYEQYFGPGTRLTVT.

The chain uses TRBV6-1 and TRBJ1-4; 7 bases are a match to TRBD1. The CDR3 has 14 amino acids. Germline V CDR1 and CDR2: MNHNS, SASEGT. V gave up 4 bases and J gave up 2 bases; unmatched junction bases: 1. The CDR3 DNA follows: TGTGCCAGCAGTGCCAGGGGGACTAATGAAAAACTGTTTTTT. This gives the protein CASSARGTNEKLFF.

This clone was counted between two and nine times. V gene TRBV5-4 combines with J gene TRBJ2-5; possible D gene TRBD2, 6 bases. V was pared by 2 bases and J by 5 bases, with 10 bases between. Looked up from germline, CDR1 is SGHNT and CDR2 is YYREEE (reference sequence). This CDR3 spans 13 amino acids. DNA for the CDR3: TGTGCCAGCAGCTTCGGAGGGTCGGAGACCCAGTACTTC. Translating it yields CASSFGGSETQYF.

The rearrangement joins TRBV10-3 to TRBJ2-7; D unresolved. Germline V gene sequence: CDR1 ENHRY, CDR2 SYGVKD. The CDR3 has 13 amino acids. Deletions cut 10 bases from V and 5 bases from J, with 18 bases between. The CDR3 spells CATTVHLQDEQYF. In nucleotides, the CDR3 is TGTGCCACCACGGTACACCTTCAGGACGAGCAGTACTTC.

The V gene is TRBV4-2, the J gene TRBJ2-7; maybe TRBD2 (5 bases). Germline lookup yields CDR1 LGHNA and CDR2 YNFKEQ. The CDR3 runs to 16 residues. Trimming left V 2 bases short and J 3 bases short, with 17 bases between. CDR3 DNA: TGTGCCAGCAGCCAAAGTCGCGCTAGCAGAGTCTACGAGCAGTACTTC. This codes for CASSQSRASRVYEQYF.

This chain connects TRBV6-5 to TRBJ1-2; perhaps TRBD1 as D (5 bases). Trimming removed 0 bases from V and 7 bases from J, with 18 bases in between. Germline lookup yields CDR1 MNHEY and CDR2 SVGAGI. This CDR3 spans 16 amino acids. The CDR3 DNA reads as TGTGCCAGCAGTTACTCGGTTTATGGGGGAGAGCGTGGCTACACCTTC. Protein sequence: CASSYSVYGGERGYTF.

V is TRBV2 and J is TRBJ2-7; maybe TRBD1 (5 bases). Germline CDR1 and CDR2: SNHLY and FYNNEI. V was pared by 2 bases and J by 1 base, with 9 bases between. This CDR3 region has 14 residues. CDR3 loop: CASSEQGSSYEQYF. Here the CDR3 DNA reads TGTGCCAGCAGTGAACAGGGAAGTTCCTACGAGCAGTACTTC.

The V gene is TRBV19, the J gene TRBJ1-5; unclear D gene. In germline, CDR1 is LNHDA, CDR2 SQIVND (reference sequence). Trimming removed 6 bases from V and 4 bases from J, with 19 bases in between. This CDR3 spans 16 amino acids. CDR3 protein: CASSPLLGYGNQPQHF. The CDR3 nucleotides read TGTGCCAGTAGCCCGCTCTTAGGATACGGGAATCAGCCCCAGCATTTT.

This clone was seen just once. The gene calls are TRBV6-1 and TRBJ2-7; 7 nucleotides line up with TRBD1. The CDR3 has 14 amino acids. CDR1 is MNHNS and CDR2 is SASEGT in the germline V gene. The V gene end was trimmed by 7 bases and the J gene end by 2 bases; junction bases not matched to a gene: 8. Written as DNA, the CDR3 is TGTGCCAGCATTCCCTTGACAGGGACCTACGAGCAGTACTTC. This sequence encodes CASIPLTGTYEQYF.

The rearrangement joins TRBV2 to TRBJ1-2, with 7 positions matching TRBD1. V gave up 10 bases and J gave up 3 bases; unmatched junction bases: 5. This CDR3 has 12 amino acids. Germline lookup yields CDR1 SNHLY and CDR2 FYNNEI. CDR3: CATLGQYYGYTF. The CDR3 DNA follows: TGTGCCACCTTGGGACAGTACTATGGCTACACCTTC.

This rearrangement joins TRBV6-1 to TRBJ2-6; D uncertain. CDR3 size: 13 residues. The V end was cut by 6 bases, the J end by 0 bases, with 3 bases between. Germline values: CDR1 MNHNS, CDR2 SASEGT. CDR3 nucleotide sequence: TGTGCCAGCAGGAGCTCTGGGGCCAACGTCCTGACTTTC. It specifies CASRSSGANVLTF.

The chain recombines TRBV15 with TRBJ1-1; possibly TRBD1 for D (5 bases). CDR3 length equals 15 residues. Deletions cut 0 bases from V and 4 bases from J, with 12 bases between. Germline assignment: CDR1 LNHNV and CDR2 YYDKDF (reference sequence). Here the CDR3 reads CATSRDQGMRTEAFF. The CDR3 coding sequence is TGTGCCACCAGCAGAGATCAGGGAATGCGCACTGAAGCTTTCTTT.

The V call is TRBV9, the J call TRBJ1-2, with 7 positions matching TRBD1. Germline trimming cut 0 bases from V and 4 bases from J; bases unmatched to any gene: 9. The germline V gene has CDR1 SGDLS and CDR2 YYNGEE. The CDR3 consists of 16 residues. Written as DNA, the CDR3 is TGTGCCAGCAGCGTAGCGGAACCGGGACAGCTCTATGGCTACACCTTC. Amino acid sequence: CASSVAEPGQLYGYTF.

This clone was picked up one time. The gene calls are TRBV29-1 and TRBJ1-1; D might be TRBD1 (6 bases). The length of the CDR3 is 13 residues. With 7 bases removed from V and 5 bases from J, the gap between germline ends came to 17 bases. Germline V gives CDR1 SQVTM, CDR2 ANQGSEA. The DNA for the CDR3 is TGCAGCGCTAGGGGGTTGACAGTTACTGAAGCTTTCTTT. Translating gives CSARGLTVTEAFF.

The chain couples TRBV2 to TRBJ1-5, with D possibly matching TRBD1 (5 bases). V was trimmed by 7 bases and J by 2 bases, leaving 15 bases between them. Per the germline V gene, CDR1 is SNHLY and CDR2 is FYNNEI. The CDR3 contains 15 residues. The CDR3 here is CASTSRQGGNQPQHF. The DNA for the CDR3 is TGTGCCAGCACTTCGCGGCAGGGAGGCAATCAGCCCCAGCATTTT.

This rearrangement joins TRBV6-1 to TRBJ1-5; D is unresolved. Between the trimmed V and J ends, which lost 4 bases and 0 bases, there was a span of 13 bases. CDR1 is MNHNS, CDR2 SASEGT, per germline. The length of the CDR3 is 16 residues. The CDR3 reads CASSVPRRNSNQPQHF. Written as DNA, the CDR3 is TGTGCCAGCAGTGTACCGCGCCGTAATAGCAATCAGCCCCAGCATTTT.

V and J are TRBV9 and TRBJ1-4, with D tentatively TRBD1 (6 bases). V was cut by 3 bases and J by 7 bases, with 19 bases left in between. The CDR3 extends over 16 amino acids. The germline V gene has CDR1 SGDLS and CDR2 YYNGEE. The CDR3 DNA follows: TGTGCCAGCAGCGCTTCCGCGAAACAGGGAGGTGAAAAACTGTTTTTT. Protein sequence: CASSASAKQGGEKLFF.

The CDR3 is CASSLEQGRELFF. The CDR3 bases are TGTGCCAGCAGCTTAGAACAGGGCCGGGAGCTGTTTTTT. V usage is TRBV7-2 and J usage is TRBJ2-2, with D possibly matching TRBD1 (6 bases). V was clipped by 1 base and J by 9 bases, with 9 bases between them. The CDR3 runs to 13 residues. The germline CDR1 and CDR2 sequences are SGHTA and FQGNSA.